These 4 T cell receptor beta chains share one sample of origin, sequenced in a study of blood T cell repertoires in COVID-19. Method: immunoSEQ multiplex PCR; TCRdb's copy keeps in-frame clones and lacks some. The data hold under 150,000 clones, with about four fifths observed a single time. The specimen sequenced was peripheral blood. All receptors come from a human donor with acute or convalescent COVID-19. The donor label of this sample is uncertain.

J is TRBJ1-6 and V is TRBV7-8, with 9 bases that match TRBD1. Unmatched junction bases numbered 11, after V lost 5 bases and J lost 9 bases. This CDR3 has 16 residues. The germline gives CDR1 SGHVS, CDR2 FQNEAQ. CDR3 nucleotide sequence: TGTGCCAGCAGCCGGACAGGGGCCCAGGGGGGTTCACCCCTCCACTTT. This translates into CASSRTGAQGGSPLHF.

CDR3 sequence: CASSQEQVDSNQPQHF. CDR3 sequence (DNA): TGCGCCAGCAGCCAAGAGCAGGTCGATAGCAATCAGCCCCAGCATTTT. This sequence joins TRBV4-1 and TRBJ1-5; D is uncertain. The CDR3 is 16 residues long. The ends were cut back, 0 bases at V and 0 bases at J, with 9 bases in the middle. In germline, CDR1 is MGHRA, CDR2 YSYEKL.

The J gene is TRBJ1-1, the V gene TRBV9; maybe TRBD1 (6 bases). The V gene lost 3 bases and the J gene lost 8 bases, with 14 bases spanning the gap. Germline CDR1 and CDR2: SGDLS and YYNGEE. The CDR3 contains 13 residues. CDR3 protein: CASSGGTLFEAFF. CDR3 coding DNA: TGTGCCAGCAGCGGGGGGACATTATTCGAAGCTTTCTTT. The variable domain in full, with the rest retrieved from reference TRBV9 and TRBJ1-1, is DSGVTQTPKHLITATGQRVTLRCSPRSGDLSVYWYQQSLDQGLQFLIQYYNGEERAKGNILERFSAQQFPDLHSELNLSSLELGDSALYFCASSGGTLFEAFFGQGTRLTVV.

CDR3 nucleotides: TGTGCCAGTAGTATGGGACAGCACAATCAGCCCCAGCATTTT. Residues: CASSMGQHNQPQHF. The chain has TRBV19 and TRBJ1-5; 7 bases line up with TRBD1. Trimming removed 3 bases from V and 3 bases from J; junction bases left unmatched: 2. This CDR3 is 14 amino acids long. CDR1 is LNHDA, CDR2 SQIVND, per germline (reference sequence).